The 27 T cell receptor beta chains below all came from one sample that was sequenced in a study of blood T cells in healthy people across ages. A sample-barcoded 5' primer and a J-beta primer mix were used in a second PCR of roughly 7 to 11 cycles. Using its own MiXCR run on the 5' RACE reads, TCRdb lists one record per CDR3 protein. The sample holds around 650,000 distinct CDR3 sequences, around two fifths seen once. Sequenced sample: blood. The receptors were sampled from an older man in good health.

The chain employs TRBV5-1 and TRBJ1-5; D call uncertain. Per germline, CDR1 SGHRS and CDR2 YFSETQ. V was shortened by 5 bases and J by 2 bases, with 8 bases between the two germline ends. The CDR3 has 13 amino acids. The CDR3, as DNA: TGCGCCAGCAGTGAGGAAGGCAATCAGCCCCAGCATTTT. Translating it yields CASSEEGNQPQHF.

This clonotype was counted between two and nine times. The chain employs TRBV7-9 and TRBJ1-4, with a tentative D call TRBD1 (6 bases). V lost 2 bases and J lost 5, with 9 bases in between. Germline V gene data show CDR1 as SEHNR and CDR2 as FQNEAQ (reference sequence). The CDR3 is 14 amino acids. The CDR3 DNA sequence: TGTGCCAGCAGCTTATCCACAGGGAATGAAAAACTGTTTTTT. This translates into CASSLSTGNEKLFF.

The chain joins TRBV7-2 to TRBJ1-5; 9 bases align to TRBD1. CDR3 length: 15 amino acids. V shed 5 bases and J 4 bases; nucleotides not matched to a gene: 6. Looked up from germline, CDR1 is SGHTA and CDR2 is FQGNSA. This CDR3 reads CASSPLQGANQPQHF. The CDR3 region has the DNA TGTGCCAGCAGCCCGCTACAGGGGGCGAATCAGCCCCAGCATTTT.

This rearrangement joins TRBV14 to TRBJ2-1; D is undetermined. V lost 2 bases and J 9 bases, leaving 11 bases between the germline ends. The germline V gene encodes CDR1 SGHDN and CDR2 FVKESK. The CDR3 contains 13 residues. CDR3 nucleotides: TGTGCCAGCAGCCAATCCCTCCAGACTGAGCAGTTCTTC. Protein sequence: CASSQSLQTEQFF.

This clonotype was recorded a few times. The chain recombines TRBV29-1 with TRBJ2-5; D remains ambiguous. V was pared by 5 bases and J by 4 bases, with 8 bases between. The germline V gene encodes CDR1 SQVTM and CDR2 ANQGSEA. This CDR3 region has 11 residues. For the CDR3, the DNA is TGCAGCGTTCGCCCCTCAGAGACCCAGTACTTC. This translates into CSVRPSETQYF.

A single count supports this clonotype. This chain connects TRBV7-2 to TRBJ2-1; D perhaps matches TRBD2 (7 bases). Looked up from germline, CDR1 is SGHTA and CDR2 is FQGNSA. With 5 bases removed from V and 7 bases from J, the gap between germline ends came to 21 bases. There are 16 residues in the CDR3. The CDR3 DNA follows: TGTGCCAGCAGCCCAAATGGCGGGGGCCTCGGGAATGAGCAGTTCTTC. This translates into CASSPNGGGLGNEQFF. Looking up the rest from reference TRBV7-2 and TRBJ2-1 gives the full variable domain: GAGVSQSPSNKVTEKGKDVELRCDPISGHTALYWYRQSLGQGLEFLIYFQGNSAPDKSGLPSDRFSAERTGGSVSTLTIQRTQQEDSAVYLCASSPNGGGLGNEQFFGPGTRLTVL.

This clonotype came up a few times. V gene TRBV2 combines with J gene TRBJ2-7; D might be TRBD1 or TRBD2, each matching 5 bases. The CDR3 spans 13 residues. The germline CDR1 and CDR2 sequences are SNHLY and FYNNEI. V shed 4 bases and J shed 0 bases, with 7 bases lying between them. This CDR3 reads CASSGDGSYEQYF. The CDR3 DNA reads TGTGCCAGCAGTGGGGACGGCTCCTACGAGCAGTACTTC.

This clonotype was counted between two and nine times. This chain connects TRBV5-1 to TRBJ1-2; TRBD1 might be the D (6 bases). Trimming took 2 bases from V and 7 from J, leaving 21 bases between them. CDR3 length equals 16 residues. CDR1 and CDR2 from the germline V gene are SGHRS and YFSETQ. The CDR3 coding sequence is TGCGCCAGCAGCTTAGACCGCTTACAAGGGGGAAGTGGCTACACCTTC. Translated, it gives CASSLDRLQGGSGYTF.

The chain is built from TRBV5-1 and TRBJ2-2, with D maybe TRBD1 (7 bases). The V gene lost 3 bases and the J gene lost 4 bases, with 13 bases spanning the gap. The length of the CDR3 is 15 residues. In germline, CDR1 is SGHRS, CDR2 YFSETQ. CDR3 sequence reads: CASSSAGQSTGELFF. CDR3 nucleotides: TGCGCCAGCAGCTCGGCGGGACAGAGCACCGGGGAGCTGTTTTTT. Supplemented by reference TRBV5-1 and TRBJ2-2, the full variable domain reads KAGVTQTPRYLIKTRGQQVTLSCSPISGHRSVSWYQQTPGQGLQFLFEYFSETQRNKGNFPGRFSGRQFSNSRSEMNVSTLELGDSALYLCASSSAGQSTGELFFGEGSRLTVL.

As for this clonotype: Since a much larger clone is just one base distant, this may be a read error. The rearrangement uses TRBV7-2 and TRBJ2-5; 11 bases are a match to TRBD2. The CDR3 spans 16 residues. Per the germline V gene, CDR1 is SGHTA and CDR2 is FQGNSA. J lost 11 bases, V lost 4 bases, and 15 bases had no gene match. The CDR3 region is CASSWVSGRADNEQYF. CDR3 bases: TGTGCCAGCAGCTGGGTTAGCGGGAGGGCAGACAATGAGCAGTACTTC.

This clonotype was counted a single time. This rearrangement joins TRBV6-6 to TRBJ2-1, with TRBD1 matching over 7 bases. Germline CDR1 and CDR2: MNHNY and SVGAGI (reference sequence). J gave up 3 bases and V 6 bases, and 8 bases lay outside the gene matches. The CDR3 has 15 amino acids. The CDR3 loop is CASSNRQGNYNEQFF. Written as DNA, the CDR3 is TGTGCCAGCAGCAATAGACAGGGTAACTACAATGAGCAGTTCTTC.

This clonotype occurred a few times. The chain uses TRBV11-2 and TRBJ2-5; no definite D call. The assigned J gene may be wrong: the sequence end matches TRBJ2-7 better. Germline V lookup: CDR1 SGHAT, CDR2 FQNNGV. This CDR3 has 12 amino acids. Written as DNA, the CDR3 is TGTGCCAGCAGCTTTCAATTGTACGAGCAGTACTTC. Amino acid sequence: CASSFQLYEQYF.

Remarks on this clonotype: Since a much larger clone is just one base distant, this may be a read error. The gene calls are TRBV20-1 and TRBJ2-4, with D possibly TRBD2 on 6 matching bases. This CDR3 comprises 17 residues. Per germline, CDR1 DFQATT and CDR2 SNEGSKA (reference sequence). CDR3 region: CSARDSRRGVAKNMQYF. CDR3 coding DNA: TGCAGTGCTAGAGATTCGAGGCGGGGCGTAGCCAAAAACATGCAGTACTTC.

This clonotype has more than one count but fewer than ten. V is TRBV5-1 and J is TRBJ2-5; TRBD2 agrees at 8 bases. This CDR3 has 15 amino acids. V lost 3 bases and J lost 2; bases outside the gene matches: 6. The germline CDR1 and CDR2 sequences are SGHRS and YFSETQ. This CDR3 is CASSSRTSQQETQYF. CDR3 sequence (DNA): TGCGCCAGCAGCTCGCGGACTAGCCAACAAGAGACCCAGTACTTC.

This clonotype was seen a few times. This rearrangement joins TRBV20-1 to TRBJ2-5; TRBD2 matches 12 bases. This CDR3 region has 13 residues. Germline V gene sequence: CDR1 DFQATT, CDR2 SNEGSKA (reference sequence). Unmatched junction bases numbered 3, after V lost 6 bases and J lost 4 bases. CDR3 DNA: TGCAGTGCCACGACTAGCGGGAGAGAGACCCAGTACTTC. Its translation: CSATTSGRETQYF.

The CDR3 spells CASTPQGTSGPSYNEQFF. CDR3 coding DNA: TGCGCCAGCACGCCTCAGGGGACTAGCGGGCCGAGCTACAATGAGCAGTTCTTC. This chain links TRBV4-3 with TRBJ2-1; TRBD2 matches at 12 bases. The CDR3 runs 18 residues. Germline loops: CDR1 LGHNA, CDR2 YSLEER. Trimming took 7 bases from V and 3 from J; bases not matched to a gene: 13.

This clonotype has ten or more counts. CDR3 coding DNA: TGTGCCAGCGGGGGGAATGAGCAGTTCTTC. Its translation: CASGGNEQFF. The V call is TRBV6-2 or TRBV6-3, the J call TRBJ2-1; the D gene is possibly TRBD2 (6 bases). CDR1 and CDR2 from the germline V gene are MNHEY and SVGEGT. The V gene lost 8 bases and the J gene lost 7 bases, with 6 bases spanning the gap. CDR3 length: 10 residues.

This chain uses TRBV4-2 with TRBJ2-1; the match to TRBD2 covers 14 bases. J was trimmed by 8 bases and V by 6 bases; bases with no gene match: 3. The germline CDR1 and CDR2 sequences are LGHNA and YNFKEQ. The CDR3 has 14 amino acids. CDR3: CASSGLAGGYEQFF. CDR3 coding DNA: TGTGCCAGCAGTGGACTAGCGGGGGGCTATGAGCAGTTCTTC.

This clonotype was seen a few times. The chain recombines TRBV27 with TRBJ2-5; perhaps TRBD2 as D (5 bases). Trimming cost V 3 bases and J 5 bases, with 13 bases left between them. Germline V gene data show CDR1 as MNHEY and CDR2 as SMNVEV (reference sequence). The CDR3 length is 14 residues. CDR3 protein: CASSFVGEDETQYF. Written as DNA, the CDR3 is TGTGCCAGCAGTTTTGTGGGAGAGGACGAGACCCAGTACTTC.

The V and J genes are TRBV7-6 and TRBJ2-4; D might be TRBD2 (6 bases). The length of the CDR3 is 15 residues. Per germline, CDR1 SGHVS and CDR2 FNYEAQ. V was cut by 0 bases and J by 9 bases, with 15 bases left in between. CDR3 nucleotides: TGTGCCAGCAGCTTAGCGATGGGCGGGAACGGCATTCAGTACTTC. It translates to CASSLAMGGNGIQYF.

CDR3 residues: CASSLGGGIFSYEQYF. In DNA form, the CDR3 reads TGTGCCAGCAGCCTCGGAGGGGGGATCTTCTCCTACGAGCAGTACTTC. The rearrangement uses TRBV7-2 and TRBJ2-7; either TRBD1 or TRBD2 may supply D (6 bases each). This CDR3 is 16 amino acids long. Per the germline V gene, CDR1 is SGHTA and CDR2 is FQGNSA. The V gene lost 5 bases and the J gene lost 0 bases, with 17 bases spanning the gap.

The V and J genes are TRBV5-1 and TRBJ2-7; TRBD2 matches at 9 bases. The CDR3 is 15 amino acids. Germline trimming cut 4 bases from V and 7 bases from J; bases unmatched to any gene: 12. Looked up from germline, CDR1 is SGHRS and CDR2 is YFSETQ. CDR3 in DNA: TGCGCCAGCAGCCAGACTAGCGGATTACCCTGGGAGCAGTACTTC. Its protein product is CASSQTSGLPWEQYF.

This sequence joins TRBV7-8 and TRBJ2-5, with 7 positions matching TRBD1. This CDR3 spans 15 amino acids. The V gene end was trimmed by 5 bases and the J gene end by 2 bases; junction bases not matched to a gene: 8. In germline, CDR1 is SGHVS, CDR2 FQNEAQ. The CDR3 loop reads CASSRWTGRQETQYF. In DNA, the CDR3 is TGTGCCAGCAGCAGATGGACAGGACGGCAAGAGACCCAGTACTTC.

The chain is built from TRBV27 and TRBJ2-6, with 9 bases matching TRBD1. Trimming removed 9 bases from V and 2 bases from J; junction bases left unmatched: 5. Per germline, CDR1 MNHEY and CDR2 SMNVEV (reference sequence). CDR3 size: 15 residues. DNA for the CDR3: TGTGCCAGTTGTACAGGGGGCGCTGGGGCCAACGTCCTGACTTTC. The encoded protein is CASCTGGAGANVLTF.

There are a few counts of this clonotype. The chain joins TRBV7-2 to TRBJ2-7; TRBD1 matches 8 bases. CDR3 length equals 15 residues. Trimming removed 3 bases from V and 1 base from J; junction bases left unmatched: 5. Germline V gives CDR1 SGHTA, CDR2 FQGNSA. Written as DNA, the CDR3 is TGTGCCAGCAGCTTCCCGGGACAGGCTTCCTACGAGCAGTACTTC. Protein product: CASSFPGQASYEQYF.

The chain is built from TRBV6-2 or TRBV6-3 and TRBJ2-3; 7 nucleotides match TRBD2. CDR3 length: 16 amino acids. Germline values: CDR1 MNHEY, CDR2 SVGEGT. The V and J ends lost 8 bases and 2 bases, in that order; junction bases with no gene match: 13. This CDR3 is CASGSRGLADTDTQYF. CDR3 sequence (DNA): TGTGCCAGCGGCTCCCGGGGTCTAGCGGACACAGATACGCAGTATTTT.

V is TRBV5-4 and J is TRBJ1-4; 8 nucleotides align to TRBD1. The CDR3 extends over 15 amino acids. Trimming removed 1 base from V and 7 bases from J; junction bases left unmatched: 6. Germline V gene sequence: CDR1 SGHNT, CDR2 YYREEE (reference sequence). The CDR3 spells CASSLFGRGREKLFF. In DNA form, the CDR3 reads TGTGCCAGCAGCTTGTTCGGCAGGGGGCGTGAAAAACTGTTTTTT.